This T cell receptor (beta chain) was recovered during a study of blood T cell repertoires in COVID-19. About the research overall: Sites across the United States, Italy and Spain contributed samples from acute and convalescent COVID-19. In each case, the material was cDNA or gDNA derived from T cells, B-cell-depleted T cells, or PBMCs.

Under the authors' procedure: Estimation of nucleated cell counts relied on the amplification of reference gene primers. Produced via immunoSEQ multiplex PCR; TCRdb's table is partial and in-frame only. V, J and clone size reflect that table, while D and trimming were determined from the DNA. Here the sample spans about 110,000 clones, about 90% being singletons. V lost 0 bases and J lost 7, with 11 bases in between. From germline, CDR1 is SGHNT and CDR2 YYREEE (reference sequence). This CDR3 contains 14 residues. The gene calls are TRBV5-4 and TRBJ1-5, with D possibly matching TRBD1 (5 bases). Sequencing used peripheral blood. This sequence originates from a human donor in a cohort sampled during active COVID-19. The CDR3 DNA reads TGTGCCAGCAGCTTGGCAGGGTCCTACCAGCCCCAGCATTTT. Encoded protein: CASSLAGSYQPQHF.